The 12 T cell receptor beta chains below all came from one sample that was sequenced in a study of T-cell memory formation after mild COVID-19. TCRdb ran MiXCR on the 5' RACE reads and lists one entry per CDR3 protein. This sample has roughly 300,000 distinct CDR3 sequences, with 7.5% to 9.5% found just once. The material sequenced was PBMCs or a T cell subset sorted from them (not recorded which). The receptors originated from a man aged 18 to 29 who had mild COVID-19 (a few samples of this study predate the infection). Cell type and time point are not known.

In its sample, this clonotype was seen a few times. The chain uses TRBV25-1 and TRBJ1-6; possibly TRBD1 for D (6 bases). Germline CDR1 MGHDK, CDR2 SYGVNS. CDR3 length: 14 residues. The V gene lost 3 bases and the J gene lost 7 bases, with 10 bases spanning the gap. CDR3 nucleotide sequence: TGTGCCAGCAGTGATGGGGGCAGGAATTCACCCCTCCACTTT. Protein product: CASSDGGRNSPLHF.

This clonotype has just a few counts. The V call is TRBV6-6, the J call TRBJ2-7; tentative D call: TRBD2 (6 bases). This CDR3 region has 13 residues. Germline CDR1 is MNHNY and CDR2 is SVGAGI (reference sequence). V lost 3 bases, J lost 3 bases, and 9 bases lay in between. CDR3 nucleotides: TGTGCCAGCAGTTATGCGGGGATCTACGAGCAGTACTTC. Protein: CASSYAGIYEQYF.

There are many counts of this clonotype. The chain is built from TRBV7-8 and TRBJ1-4; the D gene is possibly TRBD1 (5 bases). CDR1 is SGHVS, CDR2 FQNEAQ, per germline. Trimming took off 5 bases at V and 6 bases at J, with 13 bases between the two ends. This CDR3 region has 14 residues. CDR3 sequence: CASSQGSGYEKLFF. As DNA, the CDR3 is TGTGCCAGCAGCCAGGGCTCGGGATATGAAAAACTGTTTTTT.

The chain employs TRBV6-5 and TRBJ2-6, with a tentative D call TRBD1 (6 bases). The V and J ends lost 3 bases and 2 bases respectively, with 8 bases between them. Germline V gives CDR1 MNHEY, CDR2 SVGAGI. The CDR3 contains 15 residues. CDR3 in amino acids: CASSYQGTGANVLTF. DNA of the CDR3: TGTGCCAGCAGTTATCAGGGGACTGGGGCCAACGTCCTGACTTTC.

In this sample, this clonotype turned up many times. The chain combines TRBV24-1 with TRBJ2-1; 11 nucleotides agree with TRBD2. The CDR3 contains 15 residues. V dropped 3 bases and J dropped 8; count of bases not matched to a gene: 5. Germline CDR1 KGHDR, CDR2 SFDVKD. CDR3 in amino acids: CATSDPGLAGDEQFF. The CDR3 DNA reads as TGTGCCACCAGTGATCCCGGACTAGCGGGTGATGAGCAGTTCTTC.

Comments on this clonotype: Given a much more abundant clone one base away, this may be a read error. The chain combines TRBV29-1 with TRBJ2-5; unclear D gene. Trimming took off 2 bases at V and 2 bases at J, with 0 bases between the two ends. The CDR3 is 10 amino acids. In germline, CDR1 is SQVTM, CDR2 ANQGSEA. CDR3 sequence reads: CSVEQETQYF. The CDR3 nucleotides read TGCAGCGTTGAACAAGAGACCCAGTACTTC.

This clonotype was seen ten or more times. The chain uses TRBV7-9 and TRBJ2-7; a possible D gene is TRBD1 (6 bases). This CDR3 has 17 residues. V was cut by 0 bases and J by 0 bases, with 15 bases left in between. Germline-derived CDR1 and CDR2 are SEHNR and FQNEAQ (reference sequence). CDR3 in DNA: TGTGCCAGCAGCTTAGCCGGTCACAGGGACCACTCCTACGAGCAGTACTTC. Amino acid sequence: CASSLAGHRDHSYEQYF.

A few counts support this clonotype. This sequence joins TRBV5-5 and TRBJ2-6; D not certain. V shed 0 bases and J shed 5 bases, with 6 bases lying between them. From germline, CDR1 is SGHKS and CDR2 YYEKEE (reference sequence). The CDR3 extends over 14 amino acids. For the CDR3, the DNA is TGTGCCAGCAGCTTGGGGGAATGGGCCAACGTCCTGACTTTC. Translating it yields CASSLGEWANVLTF.

This clonotype was observed a handful of times. The rearrangement uses TRBV6-4 and TRBJ1-5; D unresolved. Between the trimmed V and J ends, which lost 2 bases and 9 bases, there was a span of 11 bases. The CDR3 contains 13 residues. CDR1 and CDR2 from the germline V gene are MRHNA and SNTAGT. As DNA, the CDR3 is TGTGCCAGCAGTGACCTCCCCGGCCGGCCCCAGCATTTT. It is translated as CASSDLPGRPQHF.

CDR3 loop: CAISPTGVNTEAFF. For the CDR3, the DNA is TGTGCCATCAGTCCTACAGGAGTGAACACTGAAGCTTTCTTT. The genes are TRBV10-3 and TRBJ1-1; maybe TRBD1 (5 bases). CDR1 ENHRY and CDR2 SYGVKD come from the germline V gene. This CDR3 has 14 amino acids. Between the trimmed V and J ends, which lost 5 bases and 0 bases, there was a span of 10 bases.

The V call is TRBV20-1, the J call TRBJ2-7, with D perhaps matching TRBD2 (5 bases). Looked up from germline, CDR1 is DFQATT and CDR2 is SNEGSKA (reference sequence). The CDR3 is made up of 14 amino acids. V lost 0 bases to trimming and J lost 3 bases, with 12 bases between them. The CDR3 nucleotides are TGCAGTGCTAGAGATCTGCTAGCCTACTACGAGCAGTACGTC. Translating gives CSARDLLAYYEQYV.

There are a few counts of this clonotype. The genes are TRBV6-2 or TRBV6-3 and TRBJ2-5; D possibly corresponds to TRBD1 (5 bases). The CDR3 sequence is 13 residues long. The germline V gene encodes CDR1 MNHEY and CDR2 SVGEGT. Trimming shortened V by 6 bases and J by 4 bases, and 12 bases separated the two germline ends. Here the CDR3 DNA reads TGTGCCAGCAGCCGGACATTCGGAGAGACCCAGTACTTC. Residues: CASSRTFGETQYF.